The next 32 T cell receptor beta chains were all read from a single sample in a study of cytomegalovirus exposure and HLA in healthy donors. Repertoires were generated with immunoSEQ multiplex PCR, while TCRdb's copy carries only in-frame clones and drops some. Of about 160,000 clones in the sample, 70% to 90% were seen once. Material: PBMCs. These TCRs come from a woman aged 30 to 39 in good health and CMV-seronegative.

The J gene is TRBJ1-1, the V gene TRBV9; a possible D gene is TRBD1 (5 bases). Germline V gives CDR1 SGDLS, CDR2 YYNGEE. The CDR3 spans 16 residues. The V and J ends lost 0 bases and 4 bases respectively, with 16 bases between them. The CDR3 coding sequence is TGTGCCAGCAGCGTAGTAACCACCACGGGGGGCACTGAAGCTTTCTTT. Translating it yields CASSVVTTTGGTEAFF.

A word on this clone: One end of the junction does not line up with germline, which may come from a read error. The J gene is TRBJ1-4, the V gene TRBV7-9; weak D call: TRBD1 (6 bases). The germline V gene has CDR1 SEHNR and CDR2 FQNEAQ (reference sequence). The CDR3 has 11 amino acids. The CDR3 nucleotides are TGTGCCAGCAGCTCCGGGGGGCACCCTAACTTT. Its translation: CASSSGGHPNF.

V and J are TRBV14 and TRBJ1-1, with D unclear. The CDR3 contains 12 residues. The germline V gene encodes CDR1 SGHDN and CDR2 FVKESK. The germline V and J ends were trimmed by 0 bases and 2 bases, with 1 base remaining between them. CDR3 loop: CASSQENTEAFF. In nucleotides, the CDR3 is TGTGCCAGCAGCCAAGAAAACACTGAAGCTTTCTTT.

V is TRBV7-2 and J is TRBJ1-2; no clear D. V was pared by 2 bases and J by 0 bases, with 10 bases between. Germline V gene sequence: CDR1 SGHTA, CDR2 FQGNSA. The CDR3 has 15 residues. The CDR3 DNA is TGTGCCAGCAGCTTAAGGGTTGCTTCTAACTATGGCTACACCTTC. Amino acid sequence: CASSLRVASNYGYTF.

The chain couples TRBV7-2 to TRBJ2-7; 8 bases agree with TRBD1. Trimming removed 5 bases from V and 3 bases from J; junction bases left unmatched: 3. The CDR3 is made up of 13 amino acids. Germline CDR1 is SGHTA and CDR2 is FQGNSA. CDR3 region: CASSRDRNYEQYF. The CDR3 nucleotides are TGTGCCAGCAGCCGGGACAGGAACTACGAGCAGTACTTC.

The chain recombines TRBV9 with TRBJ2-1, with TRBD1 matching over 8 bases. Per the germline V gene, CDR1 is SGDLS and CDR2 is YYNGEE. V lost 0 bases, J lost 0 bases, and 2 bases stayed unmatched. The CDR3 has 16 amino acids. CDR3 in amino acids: CASSVVGTGSYNEQFF. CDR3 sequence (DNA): TGTGCCAGCAGCGTAGTCGGGACAGGCTCCTACAATGAGCAGTTCTTC.

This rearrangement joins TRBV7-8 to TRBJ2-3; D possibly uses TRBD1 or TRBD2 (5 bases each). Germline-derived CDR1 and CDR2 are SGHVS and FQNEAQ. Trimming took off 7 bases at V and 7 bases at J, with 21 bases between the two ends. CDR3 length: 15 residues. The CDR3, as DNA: TGTGCCAGCATCCCCGGGGCCTCGCCCCTTAATACGCAGTATTTT. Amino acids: CASIPGASPLNTQYF.

DNA for the CDR3: TGTGCCAGCAGCTTAGGCTTCGGGACTGAAGCTTTCTTT. Residues: CASSLGFGTEAFF. The chain is built from TRBV7-6 and TRBJ1-1; no clear D gene. The germline V and J ends were trimmed by 1 base and 5 bases, with 8 bases remaining between them. The CDR3 is 13 amino acids. From germline, CDR1 is SGHVS and CDR2 FNYEAQ.

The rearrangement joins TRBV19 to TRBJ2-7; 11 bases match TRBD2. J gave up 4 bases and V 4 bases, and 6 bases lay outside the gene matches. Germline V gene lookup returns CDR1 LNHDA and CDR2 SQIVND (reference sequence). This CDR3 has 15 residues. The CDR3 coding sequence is TGTGCCAGTAGTACCCCGGGACTAGCGGTGTACGAGCAGTACTTC. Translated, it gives CASSTPGLAVYEQYF.

The DNA of the CDR3 is TGTGCCAGCTCACCAGGGGTTAGTAGGTGGAACACTGAAGCTTTCTTT. It encodes CASSPGVSRWNTEAFF. V usage is TRBV18 and J usage is TRBJ1-1; no firm D call. The CDR3 sequence is 16 residues long. The V gene lost 2 bases and the J gene lost 1 base, with 14 bases spanning the gap. Germline V gives CDR1 KGHSH, CDR2 LQKENI.

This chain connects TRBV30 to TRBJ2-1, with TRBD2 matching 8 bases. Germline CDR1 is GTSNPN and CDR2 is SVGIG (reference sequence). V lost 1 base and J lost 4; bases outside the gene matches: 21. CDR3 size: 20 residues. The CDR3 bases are TGTGCCTGGAGTGGCGTAGTGCGGGAGGCCCTAATAAACAGTTACAATGAGCAGTTCTTC. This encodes CAWSGVVREALINSYNEQFF.

The CDR3 here is CASSLGPLSGTYNEQFF. The CDR3 coding sequence is TGTGCCAGCAGTTTAGGGCCCCTCAGCGGGACGTACAATGAGCAGTTCTTC. The rearrangement links TRBV27 to TRBJ2-1; 7 positions match TRBD2. Looked up from germline, CDR1 is MNHEY and CDR2 is SMNVEV (reference sequence). This CDR3 comprises 17 residues. V lost 2 bases to trimming and J lost 4 bases; unmatched junction nucleotides: 11.

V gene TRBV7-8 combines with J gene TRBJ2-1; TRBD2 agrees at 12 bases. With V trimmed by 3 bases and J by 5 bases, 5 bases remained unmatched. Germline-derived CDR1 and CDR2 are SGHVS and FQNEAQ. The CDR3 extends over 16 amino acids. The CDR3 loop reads CASSFWTSGIDNEQFF. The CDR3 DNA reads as TGTGCCAGCAGCTTCTGGACTAGCGGGATCGACAATGAGCAGTTCTTC.

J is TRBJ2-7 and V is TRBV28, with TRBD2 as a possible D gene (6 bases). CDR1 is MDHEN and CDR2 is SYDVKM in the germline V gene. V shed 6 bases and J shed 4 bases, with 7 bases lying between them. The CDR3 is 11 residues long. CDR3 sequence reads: CASRDYYEQYF. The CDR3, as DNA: TGTGCCAGCAGGGACTATTACGAGCAGTACTTC.

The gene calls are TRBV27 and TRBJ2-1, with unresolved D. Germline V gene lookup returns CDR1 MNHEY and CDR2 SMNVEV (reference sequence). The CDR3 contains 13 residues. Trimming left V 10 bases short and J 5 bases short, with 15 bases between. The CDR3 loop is CATSPAGDNEQFF. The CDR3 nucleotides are TGTGCCACTTCCCCGGCCGGAGACAATGAGCAGTTCTTC.

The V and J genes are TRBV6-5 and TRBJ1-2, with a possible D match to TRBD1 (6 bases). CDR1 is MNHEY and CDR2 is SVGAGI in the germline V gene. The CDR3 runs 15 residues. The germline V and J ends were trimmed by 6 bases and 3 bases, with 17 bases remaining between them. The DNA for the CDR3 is TGTGCCAGCAGCCCTACAGGGCTCGGGTACTATGGCTACACCTTC. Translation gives CASSPTGLGYYGYTF.

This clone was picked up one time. Written as DNA, the CDR3 is TGTGCCAGCATCGGGACAGGGGGTCCCGGTGGCTACACCTTC. Translated: CASIGTGGPGGYTF. This chain joins TRBV7-9 and TRBJ1-2; the match to TRBD1 covers 11 bases. With 7 bases clipped from V and 7 bases from J, the junction kept 8 bases outside the gene matches. Germline CDR1 is SEHNR and CDR2 is FQNEAQ (reference sequence). This CDR3 contains 14 residues. The full variable domain, with the rest looked up from reference TRBV7-9 and TRBJ1-2, is DTGVSQNPRHKITKRGQNVTFRCDPISEHNRLYWYRQTLGQGPEFLTYFQNEAQLEKSRLLSDRFSAERPKGSFSTLEIQRTEQGDSAMYLCASIGTGGPGGYTFGSGTRLTVV.

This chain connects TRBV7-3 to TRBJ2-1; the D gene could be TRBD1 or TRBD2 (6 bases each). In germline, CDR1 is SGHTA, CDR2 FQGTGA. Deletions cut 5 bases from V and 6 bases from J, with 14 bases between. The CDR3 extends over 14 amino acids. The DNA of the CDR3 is TGTGCCAGCAGCCCCAAGGGGGGAGTCAATGAGCAGTTCTTC. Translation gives CASSPKGGVNEQFF.

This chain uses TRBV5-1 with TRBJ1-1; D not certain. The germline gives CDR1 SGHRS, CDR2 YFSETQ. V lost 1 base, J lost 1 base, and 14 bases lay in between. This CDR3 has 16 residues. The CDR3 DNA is TGCGCCAGCAGCTTGTGGGCCGGAGACGAGAACACTGAAGCTTTCTTT. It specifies CASSLWAGDENTEAFF. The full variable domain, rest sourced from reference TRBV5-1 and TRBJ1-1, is KAGVTQTPRYLIKTRGQQVTLSCSPISGHRSVSWYQQTPGQGLQFLFEYFSETQRNKGNFPGRFSGRQFSNSRSEMNVSTLELGDSALYLCASSLWAGDENTEAFFGQGTRLTVV.

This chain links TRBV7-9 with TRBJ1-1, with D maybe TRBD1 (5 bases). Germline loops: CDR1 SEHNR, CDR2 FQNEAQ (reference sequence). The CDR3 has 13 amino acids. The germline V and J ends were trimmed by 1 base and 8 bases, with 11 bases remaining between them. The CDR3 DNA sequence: TGTGCCAGCAGCTTAGGGGGCCCGCCGGAAGCTTTCTTT. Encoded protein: CASSLGGPPEAFF.

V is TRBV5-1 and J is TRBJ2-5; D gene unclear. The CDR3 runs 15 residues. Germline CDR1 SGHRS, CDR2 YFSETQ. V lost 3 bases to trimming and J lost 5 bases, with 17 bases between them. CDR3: CASSWSFSGVETQYF. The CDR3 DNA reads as TGCGCCAGCAGCTGGAGTTTCTCCGGCGTGGAGACCCAGTACTTC.

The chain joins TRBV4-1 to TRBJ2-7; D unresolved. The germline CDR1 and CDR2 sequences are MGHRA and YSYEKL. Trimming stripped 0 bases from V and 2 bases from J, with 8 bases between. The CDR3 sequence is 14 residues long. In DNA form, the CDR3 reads TGCGCCAGCAGCCAAGATAGCCGCGCCTACGAGCAGTACTTC. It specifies CASSQDSRAYEQYF.

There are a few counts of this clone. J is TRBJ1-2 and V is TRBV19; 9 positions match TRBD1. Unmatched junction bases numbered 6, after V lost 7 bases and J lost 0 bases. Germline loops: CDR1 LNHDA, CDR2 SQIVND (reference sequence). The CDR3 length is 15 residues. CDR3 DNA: TGTGCCAGTATTCCCGGGACAGGGACTAACTATGGCTACACCTTC. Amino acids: CASIPGTGTNYGYTF.

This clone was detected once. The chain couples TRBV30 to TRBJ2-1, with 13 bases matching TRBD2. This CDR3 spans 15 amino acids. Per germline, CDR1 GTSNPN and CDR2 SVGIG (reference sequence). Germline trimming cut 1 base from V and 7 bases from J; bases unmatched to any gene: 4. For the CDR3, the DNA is TGTGCCTGGAGTGGACTAGCGGGAGGCATAAATGAGCAGTTCTTC. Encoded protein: CAWSGLAGGINEQFF. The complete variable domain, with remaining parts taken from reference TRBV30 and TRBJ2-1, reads SQTIHQWPATLVQPVGSPLSLECTVEGTSNPNLYWYRQAAGRGLQLLFYSVGIGQISSEVPQNLSASRPQDRQFILSSKKLLLSDSGFYLCAWSGLAGGINEQFFGPGTRLTVL.

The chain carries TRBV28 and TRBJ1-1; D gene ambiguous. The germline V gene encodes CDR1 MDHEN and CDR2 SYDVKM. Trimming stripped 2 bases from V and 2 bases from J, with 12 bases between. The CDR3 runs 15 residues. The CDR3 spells CASSLGFRRNTEAFF. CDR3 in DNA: TGTGCCAGCAGTTTAGGGTTTAGGAGAAACACTGAAGCTTTCTTT.

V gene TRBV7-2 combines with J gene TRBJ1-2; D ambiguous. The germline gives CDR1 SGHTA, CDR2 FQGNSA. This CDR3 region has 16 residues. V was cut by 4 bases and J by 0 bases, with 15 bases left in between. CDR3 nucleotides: TGTGCCAGCAGCTCAATCGGTGGCATAGCTAACTATGGCTACACCTTC. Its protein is CASSSIGGIANYGYTF.

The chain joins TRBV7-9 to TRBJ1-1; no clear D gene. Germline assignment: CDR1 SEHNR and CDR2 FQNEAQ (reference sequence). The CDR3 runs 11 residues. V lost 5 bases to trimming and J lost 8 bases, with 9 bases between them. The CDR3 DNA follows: TGTGCCAGCAGCACGCGACCCGAAGCTTTCTTT. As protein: CASSTRPEAFF.

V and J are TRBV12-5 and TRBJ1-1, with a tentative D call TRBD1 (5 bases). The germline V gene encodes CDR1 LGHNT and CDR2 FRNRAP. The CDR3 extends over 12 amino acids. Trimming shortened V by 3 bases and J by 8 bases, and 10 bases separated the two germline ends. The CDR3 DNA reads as TGTGCTAGTGGTTTAAACAGGAGAGAAGCTTTCTTT. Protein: CASGLNRREAFF.

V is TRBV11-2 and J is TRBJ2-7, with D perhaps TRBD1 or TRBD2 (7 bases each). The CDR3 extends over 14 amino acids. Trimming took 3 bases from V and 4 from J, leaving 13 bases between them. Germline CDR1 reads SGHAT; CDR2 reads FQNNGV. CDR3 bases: TGTGCCAGCAGCTTCGCCAGGGGGGGGTACGAGCAGTACTTC. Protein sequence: CASSFARGGYEQYF. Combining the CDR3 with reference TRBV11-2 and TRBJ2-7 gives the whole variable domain EAGVAQSPRYKIIEKRQSVAFWCNPISGHATLYWYQQILGQGPKLLIQFQNNGVVDDSQLPKDRFSAERLKGVDSTLKIQPAKLEDSAVYLCASSFARGGYEQYFGPGTRLTVT.

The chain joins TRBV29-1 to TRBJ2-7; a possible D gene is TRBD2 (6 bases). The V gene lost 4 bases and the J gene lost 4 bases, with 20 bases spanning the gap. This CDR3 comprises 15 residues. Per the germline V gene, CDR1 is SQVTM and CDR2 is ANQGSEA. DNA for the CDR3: TGCAGCGTTGCCCTCGGCCGGGACTGGATTTACGAGCAGTACTTC. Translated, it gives CSVALGRDWIYEQYF.

The chain's CDR3 is CASSKEPSIPRDRGQNEQFF. The CDR3 DNA follows: TGTGCCAGCAGCAAAGAACCCTCTATCCCCCGGGACAGGGGCCAAAATGAGCAGTTCTTC. The V call is TRBV21-1, the J call TRBJ2-1; the table assigns TRBD1, which was not confirmed against the DNA. TRBV21-1 is described as a pseudogene. CDR3 length equals 20 residues.

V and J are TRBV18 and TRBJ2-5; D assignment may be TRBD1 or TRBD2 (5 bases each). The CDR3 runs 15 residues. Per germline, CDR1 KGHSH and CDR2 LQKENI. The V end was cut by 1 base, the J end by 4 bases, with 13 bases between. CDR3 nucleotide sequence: TGTGCCAGCTCACCACAAAGGGGCGCGGGAGAGACCCAGTACTTC. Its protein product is CASSPQRGAGETQYF.